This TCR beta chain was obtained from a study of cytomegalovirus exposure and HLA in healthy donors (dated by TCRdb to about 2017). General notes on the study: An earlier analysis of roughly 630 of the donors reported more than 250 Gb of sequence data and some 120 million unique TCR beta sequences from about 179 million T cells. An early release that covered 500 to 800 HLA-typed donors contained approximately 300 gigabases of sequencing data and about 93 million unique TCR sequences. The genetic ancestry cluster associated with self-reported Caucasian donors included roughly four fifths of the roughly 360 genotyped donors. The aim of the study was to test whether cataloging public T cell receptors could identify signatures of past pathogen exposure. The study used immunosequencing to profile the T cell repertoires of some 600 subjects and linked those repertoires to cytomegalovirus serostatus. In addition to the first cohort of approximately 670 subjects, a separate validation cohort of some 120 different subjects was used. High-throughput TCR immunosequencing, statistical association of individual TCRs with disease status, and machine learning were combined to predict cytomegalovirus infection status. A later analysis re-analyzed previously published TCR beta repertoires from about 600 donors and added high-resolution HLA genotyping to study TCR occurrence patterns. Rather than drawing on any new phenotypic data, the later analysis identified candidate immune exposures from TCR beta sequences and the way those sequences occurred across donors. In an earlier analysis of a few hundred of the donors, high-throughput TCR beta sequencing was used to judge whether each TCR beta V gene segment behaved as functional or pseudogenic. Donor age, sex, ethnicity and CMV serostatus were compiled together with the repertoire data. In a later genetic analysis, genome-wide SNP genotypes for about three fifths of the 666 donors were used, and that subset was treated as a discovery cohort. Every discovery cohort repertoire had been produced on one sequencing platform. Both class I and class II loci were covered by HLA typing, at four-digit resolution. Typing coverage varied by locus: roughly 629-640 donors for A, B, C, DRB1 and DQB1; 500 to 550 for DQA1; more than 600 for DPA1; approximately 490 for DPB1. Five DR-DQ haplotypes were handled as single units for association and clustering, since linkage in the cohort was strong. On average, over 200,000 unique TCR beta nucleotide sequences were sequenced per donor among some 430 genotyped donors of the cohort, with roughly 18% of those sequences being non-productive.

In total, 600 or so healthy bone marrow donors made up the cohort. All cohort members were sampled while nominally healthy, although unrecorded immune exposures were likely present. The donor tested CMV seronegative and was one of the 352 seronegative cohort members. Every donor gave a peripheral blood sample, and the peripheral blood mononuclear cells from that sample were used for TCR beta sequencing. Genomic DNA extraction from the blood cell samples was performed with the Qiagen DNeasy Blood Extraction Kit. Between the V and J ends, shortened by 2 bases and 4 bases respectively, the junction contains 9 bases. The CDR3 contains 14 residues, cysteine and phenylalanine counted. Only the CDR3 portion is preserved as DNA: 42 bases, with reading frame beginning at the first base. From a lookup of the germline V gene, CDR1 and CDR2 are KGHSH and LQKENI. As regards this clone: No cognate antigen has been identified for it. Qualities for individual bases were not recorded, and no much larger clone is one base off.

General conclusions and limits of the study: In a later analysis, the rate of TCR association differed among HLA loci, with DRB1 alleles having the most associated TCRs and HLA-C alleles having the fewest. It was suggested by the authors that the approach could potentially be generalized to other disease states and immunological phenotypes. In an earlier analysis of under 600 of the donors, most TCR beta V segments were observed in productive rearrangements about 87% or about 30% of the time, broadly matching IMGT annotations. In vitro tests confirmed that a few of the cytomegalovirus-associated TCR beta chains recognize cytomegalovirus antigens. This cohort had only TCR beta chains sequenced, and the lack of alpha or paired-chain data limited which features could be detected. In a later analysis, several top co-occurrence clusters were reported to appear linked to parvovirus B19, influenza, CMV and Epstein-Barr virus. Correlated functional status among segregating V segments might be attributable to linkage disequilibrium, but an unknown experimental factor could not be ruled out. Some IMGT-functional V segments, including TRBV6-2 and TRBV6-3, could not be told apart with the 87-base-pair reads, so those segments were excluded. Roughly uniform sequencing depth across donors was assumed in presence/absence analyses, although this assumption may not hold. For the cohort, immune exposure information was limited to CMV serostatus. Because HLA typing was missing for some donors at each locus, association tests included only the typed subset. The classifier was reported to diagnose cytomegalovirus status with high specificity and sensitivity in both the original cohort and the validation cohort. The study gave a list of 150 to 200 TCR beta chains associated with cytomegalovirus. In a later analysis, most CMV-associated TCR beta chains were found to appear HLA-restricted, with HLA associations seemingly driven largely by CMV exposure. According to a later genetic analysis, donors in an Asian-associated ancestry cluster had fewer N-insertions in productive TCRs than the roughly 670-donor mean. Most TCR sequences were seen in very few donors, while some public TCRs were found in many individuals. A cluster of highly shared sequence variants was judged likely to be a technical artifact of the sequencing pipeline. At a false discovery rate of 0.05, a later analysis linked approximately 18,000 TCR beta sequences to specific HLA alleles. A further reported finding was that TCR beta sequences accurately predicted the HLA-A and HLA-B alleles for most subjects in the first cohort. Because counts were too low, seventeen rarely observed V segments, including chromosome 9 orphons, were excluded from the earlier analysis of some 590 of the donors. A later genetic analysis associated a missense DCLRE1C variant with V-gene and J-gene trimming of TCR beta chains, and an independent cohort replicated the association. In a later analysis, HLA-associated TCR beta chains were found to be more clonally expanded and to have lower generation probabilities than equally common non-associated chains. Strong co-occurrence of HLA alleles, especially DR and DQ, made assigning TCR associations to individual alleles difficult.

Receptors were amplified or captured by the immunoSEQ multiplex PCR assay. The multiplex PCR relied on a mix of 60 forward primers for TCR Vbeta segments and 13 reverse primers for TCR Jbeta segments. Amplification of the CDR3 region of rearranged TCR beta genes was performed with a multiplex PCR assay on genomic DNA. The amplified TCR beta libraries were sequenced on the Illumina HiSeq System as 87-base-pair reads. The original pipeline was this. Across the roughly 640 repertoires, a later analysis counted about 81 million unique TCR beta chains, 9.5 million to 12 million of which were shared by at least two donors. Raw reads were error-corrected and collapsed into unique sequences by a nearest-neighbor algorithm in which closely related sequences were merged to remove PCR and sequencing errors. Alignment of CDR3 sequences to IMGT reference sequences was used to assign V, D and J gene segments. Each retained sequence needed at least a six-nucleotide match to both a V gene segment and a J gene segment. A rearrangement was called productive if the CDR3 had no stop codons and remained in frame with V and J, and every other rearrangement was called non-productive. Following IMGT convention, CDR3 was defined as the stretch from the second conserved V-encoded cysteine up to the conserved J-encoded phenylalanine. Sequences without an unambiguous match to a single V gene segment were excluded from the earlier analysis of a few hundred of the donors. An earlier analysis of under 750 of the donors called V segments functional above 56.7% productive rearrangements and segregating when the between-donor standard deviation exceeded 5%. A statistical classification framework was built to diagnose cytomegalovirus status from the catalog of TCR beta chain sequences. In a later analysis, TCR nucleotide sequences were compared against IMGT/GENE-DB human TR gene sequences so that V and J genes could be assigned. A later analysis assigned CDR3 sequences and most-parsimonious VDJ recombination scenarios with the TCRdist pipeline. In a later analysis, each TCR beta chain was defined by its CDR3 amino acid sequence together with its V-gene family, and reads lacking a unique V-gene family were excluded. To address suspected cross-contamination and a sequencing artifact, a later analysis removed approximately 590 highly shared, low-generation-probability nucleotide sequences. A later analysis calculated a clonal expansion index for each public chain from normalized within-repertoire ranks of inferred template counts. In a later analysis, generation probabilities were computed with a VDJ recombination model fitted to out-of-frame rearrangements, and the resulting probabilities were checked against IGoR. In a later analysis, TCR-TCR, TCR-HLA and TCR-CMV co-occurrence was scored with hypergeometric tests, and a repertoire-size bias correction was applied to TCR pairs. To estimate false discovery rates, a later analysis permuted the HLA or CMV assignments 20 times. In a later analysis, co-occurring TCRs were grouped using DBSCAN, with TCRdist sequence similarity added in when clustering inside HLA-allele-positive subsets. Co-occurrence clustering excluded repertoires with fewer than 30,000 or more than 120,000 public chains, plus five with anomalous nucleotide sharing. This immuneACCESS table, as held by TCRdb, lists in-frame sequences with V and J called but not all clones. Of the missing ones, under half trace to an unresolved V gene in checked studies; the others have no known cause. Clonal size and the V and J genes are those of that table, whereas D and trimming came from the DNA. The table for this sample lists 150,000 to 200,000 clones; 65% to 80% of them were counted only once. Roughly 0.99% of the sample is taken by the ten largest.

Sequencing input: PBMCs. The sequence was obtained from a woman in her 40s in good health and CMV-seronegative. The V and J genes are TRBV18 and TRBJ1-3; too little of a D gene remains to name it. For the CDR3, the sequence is CASSPASRGNTIYF. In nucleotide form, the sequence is TGTGCCAGCTCACCAGCAAGCCGAGGAAACACCATATATTTT.